The clone carrying this TCR beta chain was detected only a few times. What it binds is not known. This entry is derived from a study of beta chain features in type 1 diabetes. The study's findings and limits: Patients' naive, central memory and Treg TCRB repertoires seemed closer to one another than those of healthy donors. The VDJ junctions of type 1 diabetes patients carried fewer insertions and more deletions.

The germline CDR1 and CDR2 sequences are SNHLY and FYNNEI. CDR3 length equals 12 residues. Investigators reverse transcribed all isolated RNA, so they sequenced expressed TCRB transcripts. Several million reads per sample on average were obtained from naive, central memory and regulatory T cell samples. Sequencing was performed with immunoSEQ multiplex PCR; in TCRdb, only in-frame clones are kept and a portion is missing. The sample has 400,000 to 600,000 clones; 25% to 35% are singletons. Sequences were obtained from naive CD4+ T cells from blood. The TCR comes from a man aged 18 to 30 in good health. The chain carries TRBV2 and TRBJ2-5; TRBD1 is a possible D gene (5 bases). Judging by the DNA end, TRBJ2-7 fits better; the J call may be wrong. Written as DNA, the CDR3 is TGTGCCAGCAGTGAACGGACATCCGAGCAGTACTTC. Its protein is CASSERTSEQYF.